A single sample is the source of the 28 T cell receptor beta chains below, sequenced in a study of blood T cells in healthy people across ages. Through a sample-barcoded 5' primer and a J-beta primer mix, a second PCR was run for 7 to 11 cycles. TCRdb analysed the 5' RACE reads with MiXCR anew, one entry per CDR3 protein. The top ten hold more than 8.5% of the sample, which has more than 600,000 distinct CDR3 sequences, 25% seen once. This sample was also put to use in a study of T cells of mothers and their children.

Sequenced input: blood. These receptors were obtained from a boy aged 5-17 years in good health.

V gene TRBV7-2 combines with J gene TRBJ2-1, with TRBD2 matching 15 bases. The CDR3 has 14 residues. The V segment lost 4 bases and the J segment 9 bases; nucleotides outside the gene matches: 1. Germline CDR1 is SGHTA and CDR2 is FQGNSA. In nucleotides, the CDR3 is TGTGCCAGCAGCTGGACTAGCGGGGGGGGTGAGCAGTTCTTC. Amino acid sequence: CASSWTSGGGEQFF. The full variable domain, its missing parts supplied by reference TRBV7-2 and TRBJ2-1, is GAGVSQSPSNKVTEKGKDVELRCDPISGHTALYWYRQSLGQGLEFLIYFQGNSAPDKSGLPSDRFSAERTGGSVSTLTIQRTQQEDSAVYLCASSWTSGGGEQFFGPGTRLTVL.

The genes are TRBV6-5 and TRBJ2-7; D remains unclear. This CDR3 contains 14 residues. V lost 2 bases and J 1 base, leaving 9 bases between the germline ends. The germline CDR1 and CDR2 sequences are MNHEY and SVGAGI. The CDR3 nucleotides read TGTGCCAGCAGTTACGTGTCAGCTTCCTACGAGCAGTACTTC. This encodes CASSYVSASYEQYF.

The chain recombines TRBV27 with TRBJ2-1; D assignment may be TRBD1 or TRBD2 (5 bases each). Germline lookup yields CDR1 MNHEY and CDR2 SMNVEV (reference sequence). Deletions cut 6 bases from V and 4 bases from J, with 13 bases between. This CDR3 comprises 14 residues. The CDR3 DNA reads TGTGCCAGCAGCGCCCTGGGGGAGTACAATGAGCAGTTCTTC. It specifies CASSALGEYNEQFF.

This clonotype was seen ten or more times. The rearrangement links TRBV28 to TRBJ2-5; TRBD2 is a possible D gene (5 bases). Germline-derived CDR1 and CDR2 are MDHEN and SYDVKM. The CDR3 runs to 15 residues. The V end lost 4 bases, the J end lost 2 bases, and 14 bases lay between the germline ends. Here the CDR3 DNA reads TGTGCCAGCAGTTACTTGAGTTGGGAGCAAGAGACCCAGTACTTC. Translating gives CASSYLSWEQETQYF.

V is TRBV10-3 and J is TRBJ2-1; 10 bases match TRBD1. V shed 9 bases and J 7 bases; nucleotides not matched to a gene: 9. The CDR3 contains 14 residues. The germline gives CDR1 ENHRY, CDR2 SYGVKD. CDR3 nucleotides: TGTGCCATGAGACCGGGACAGGGGCTTAATGAGCAGTTCTTC. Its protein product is CAMRPGQGLNEQFF.

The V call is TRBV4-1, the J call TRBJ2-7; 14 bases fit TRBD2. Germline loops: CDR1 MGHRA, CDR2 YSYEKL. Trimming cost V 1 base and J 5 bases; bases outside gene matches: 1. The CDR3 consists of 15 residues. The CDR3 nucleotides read TGCGCCAGCAGCCAAGTGGGACTAGCGGGAGACGAGCAGTACTTC. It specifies CASSQVGLAGDEQYF.

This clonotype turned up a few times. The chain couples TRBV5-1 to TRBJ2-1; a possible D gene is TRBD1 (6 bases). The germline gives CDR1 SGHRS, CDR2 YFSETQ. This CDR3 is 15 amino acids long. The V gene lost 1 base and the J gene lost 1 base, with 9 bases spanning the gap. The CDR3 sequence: CASSLRTVSYNEQFF. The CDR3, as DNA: TGCGCCAGCAGCTTGAGGACAGTATCCTACAATGAGCAGTTCTTC.

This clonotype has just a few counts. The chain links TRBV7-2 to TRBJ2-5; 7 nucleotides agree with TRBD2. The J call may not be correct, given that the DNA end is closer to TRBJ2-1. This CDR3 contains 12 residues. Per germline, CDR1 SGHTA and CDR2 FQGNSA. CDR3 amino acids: CASARAGVEQFF. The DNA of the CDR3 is TGTGCCAGCGCTAGGGCGGGGGTTGAGCAGTTCTTC.

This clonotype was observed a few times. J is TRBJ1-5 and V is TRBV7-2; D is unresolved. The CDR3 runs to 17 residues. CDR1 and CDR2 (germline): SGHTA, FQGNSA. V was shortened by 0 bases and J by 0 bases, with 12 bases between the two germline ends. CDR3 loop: CASSLASSDPSNQPQHF. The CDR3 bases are TGTGCCAGCAGCTTAGCGAGCAGCGACCCTAGCAATCAGCCCCAGCATTTT.

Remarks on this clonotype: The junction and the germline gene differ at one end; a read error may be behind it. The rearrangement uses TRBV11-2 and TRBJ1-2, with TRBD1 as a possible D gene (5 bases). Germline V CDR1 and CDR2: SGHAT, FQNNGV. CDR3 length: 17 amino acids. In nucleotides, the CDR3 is TGTGCCAGCAGCTTCCCCTACAGACGGTGGGGGAACTATGGCCACACCTTC. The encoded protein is CASSFPYRRWGNYGHTF. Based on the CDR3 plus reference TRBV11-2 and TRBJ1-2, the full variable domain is EAGVAQSPRYKIIEKRQSVAFWCNPISGHATLYWYQQILGQGPKLLIQFQNNGVVDDSQLPKDRFSAERLKGVDSTLKIQPAKLEDSAVYLCASSFPYRRWGNYGHTFGSGTRLTVV.

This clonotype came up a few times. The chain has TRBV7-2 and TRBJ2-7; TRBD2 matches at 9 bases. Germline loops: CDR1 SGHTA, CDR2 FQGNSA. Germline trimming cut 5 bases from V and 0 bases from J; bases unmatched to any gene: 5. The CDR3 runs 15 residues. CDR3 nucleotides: TGTGCCAGCAGCCCCAATAGCGGGGGCTCCTACGAGCAGTACTTC. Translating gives CASSPNSGGSYEQYF.

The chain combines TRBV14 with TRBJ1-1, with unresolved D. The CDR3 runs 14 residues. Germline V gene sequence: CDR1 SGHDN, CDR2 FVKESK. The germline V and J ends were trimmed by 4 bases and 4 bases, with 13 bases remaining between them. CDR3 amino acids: CASSPPQPSTEAFF. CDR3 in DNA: TGTGCCAGCAGCCCGCCTCAGCCCAGCACTGAAGCTTTCTTT.

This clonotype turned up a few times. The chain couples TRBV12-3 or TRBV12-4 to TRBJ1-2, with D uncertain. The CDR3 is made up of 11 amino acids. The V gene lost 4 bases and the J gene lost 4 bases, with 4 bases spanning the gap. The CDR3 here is CASSWVYGYTF. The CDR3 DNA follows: TGTGCCAGCAGTTGGGTCTATGGCTACACCTTC.

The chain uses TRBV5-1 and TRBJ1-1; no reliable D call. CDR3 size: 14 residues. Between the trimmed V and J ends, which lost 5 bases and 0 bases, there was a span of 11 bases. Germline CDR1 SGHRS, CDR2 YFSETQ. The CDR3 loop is CASRQVRVNTEAFF. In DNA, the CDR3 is TGCGCCAGCAGGCAGGTTAGGGTGAACACTGAAGCTTTCTTT.

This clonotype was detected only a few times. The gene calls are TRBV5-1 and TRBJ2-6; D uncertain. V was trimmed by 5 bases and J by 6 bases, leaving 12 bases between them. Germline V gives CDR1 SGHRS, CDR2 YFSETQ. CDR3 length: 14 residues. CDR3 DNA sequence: TGCGCCAGCAGTGGATCGGCTCAGGCCAACGTCCTGACTTTC. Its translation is CASSGSAQANVLTF.

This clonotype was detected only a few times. The CDR3 DNA reads as TGTGCCAGCAGGCTGGGACAGGGGGGCTATGAGCAGTTCTTC. The encoded protein is CASRLGQGGYEQFF. The J gene is TRBJ2-5, the V gene TRBV27; 11 nucleotides align to TRBD1. The J call may be faulty, since TRBJ2-1 better matches the DNA end. Germline values: CDR1 MNHEY, CDR2 SMNVEV (reference sequence). This CDR3 spans 14 amino acids.

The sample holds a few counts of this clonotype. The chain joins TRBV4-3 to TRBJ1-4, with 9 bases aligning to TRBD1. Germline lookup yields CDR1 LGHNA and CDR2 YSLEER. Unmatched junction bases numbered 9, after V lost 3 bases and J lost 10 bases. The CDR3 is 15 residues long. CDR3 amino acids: CASSHRTGDRGKLFF. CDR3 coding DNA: TGCGCCAGCAGCCACCGGACAGGGGACCGCGGAAAACTGTTTTTT.

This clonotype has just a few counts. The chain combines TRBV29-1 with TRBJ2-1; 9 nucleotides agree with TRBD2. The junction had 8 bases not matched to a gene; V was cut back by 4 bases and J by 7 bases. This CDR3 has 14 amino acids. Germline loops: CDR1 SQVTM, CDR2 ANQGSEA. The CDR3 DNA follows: TGCAGCGTTGTCCCGGGACTAGCTCTAAATGAGCAGTTCTTC. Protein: CSVVPGLALNEQFF.

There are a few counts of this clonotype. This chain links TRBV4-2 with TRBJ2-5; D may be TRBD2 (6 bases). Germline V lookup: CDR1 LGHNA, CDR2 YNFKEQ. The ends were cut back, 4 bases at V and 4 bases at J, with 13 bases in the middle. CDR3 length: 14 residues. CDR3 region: CASSPSREPETQYF. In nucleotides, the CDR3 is TGTGCCAGCAGCCCCTCCCGGGAGCCAGAGACCCAGTACTTC.

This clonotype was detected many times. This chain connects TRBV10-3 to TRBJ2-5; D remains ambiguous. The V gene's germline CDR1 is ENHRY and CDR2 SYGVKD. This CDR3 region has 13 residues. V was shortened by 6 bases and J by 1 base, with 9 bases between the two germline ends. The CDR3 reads CAISLNSQETQYF. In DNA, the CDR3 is TGTGCCATCAGCCTCAACTCCCAAGAGACCCAGTACTTC.

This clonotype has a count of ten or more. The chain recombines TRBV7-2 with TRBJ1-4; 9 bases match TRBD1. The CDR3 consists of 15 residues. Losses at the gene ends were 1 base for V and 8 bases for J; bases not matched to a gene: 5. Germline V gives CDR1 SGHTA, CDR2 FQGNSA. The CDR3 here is CASSLVGTGGEKLFF. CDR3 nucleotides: TGTGCCAGCAGCTTAGTGGGCACAGGGGGCGAAAAACTGTTTTTT.

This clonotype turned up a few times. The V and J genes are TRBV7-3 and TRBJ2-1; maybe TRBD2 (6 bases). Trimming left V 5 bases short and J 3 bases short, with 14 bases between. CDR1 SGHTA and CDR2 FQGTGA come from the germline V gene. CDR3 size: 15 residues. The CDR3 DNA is TGTGCCAGCAGCCGCGTGGGGGGAAACTACAATGAGCAGTTCTTC. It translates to CASSRVGGNYNEQFF.

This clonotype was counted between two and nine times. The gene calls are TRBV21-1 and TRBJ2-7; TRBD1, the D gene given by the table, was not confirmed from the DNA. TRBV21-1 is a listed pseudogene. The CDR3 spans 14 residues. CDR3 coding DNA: TGTGCCAGCAGCACCCAAACAGGTACCTACGAGCAGTACTTC. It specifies CASSTQTGTYEQYF.

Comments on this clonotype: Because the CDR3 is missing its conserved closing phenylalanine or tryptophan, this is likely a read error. This CDR3 is CASSQLWVAGASYEQYC. CDR3 nucleotide sequence: TGTGCCAGCAGCCAACTGTGGGTAGCGGGGGCATCCTACGAGCAGTACTGC. The J gene is TRBJ2-7, the V gene TRBV4-2; 9 nucleotides line up with TRBD2. This CDR3 has 17 amino acids. From germline, CDR1 is LGHNA and CDR2 YNFKEQ. Losses at the gene ends were 2 bases for V and 1 base for J; bases not matched to a gene: 9.

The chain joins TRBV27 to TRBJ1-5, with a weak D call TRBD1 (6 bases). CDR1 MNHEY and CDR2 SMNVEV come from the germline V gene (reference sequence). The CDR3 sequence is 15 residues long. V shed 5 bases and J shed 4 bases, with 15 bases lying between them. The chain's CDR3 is CASSPKGQINQPQHF. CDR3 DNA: TGTGCCAGCAGTCCGAAAGGACAGATTAATCAGCCCCAGCATTTT.

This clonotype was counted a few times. This chain's CDR3 is CASSLSSSGGLLFF. DNA for the CDR3: TGTGCCAGCAGCTTATCTTCTAGCGGGGGCCTCTTGTTCTTC. This sequence joins TRBV13 and TRBJ2-1; 10 bases align to TRBD2. The V and J ends lost 2 bases and 15 bases, in that order; junction bases with no gene match: 10. The CDR3 sequence is 14 residues long. Germline V CDR1 and CDR2: PRHDT, FYEKMQ (reference sequence).

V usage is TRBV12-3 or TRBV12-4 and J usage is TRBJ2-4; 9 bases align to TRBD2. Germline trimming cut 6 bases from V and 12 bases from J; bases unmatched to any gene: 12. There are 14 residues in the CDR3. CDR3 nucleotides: TGTGCCAGCAGCGTAGACACTAGCGGGCGTGATCAGTACTTC. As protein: CASSVDTSGRDQYF.

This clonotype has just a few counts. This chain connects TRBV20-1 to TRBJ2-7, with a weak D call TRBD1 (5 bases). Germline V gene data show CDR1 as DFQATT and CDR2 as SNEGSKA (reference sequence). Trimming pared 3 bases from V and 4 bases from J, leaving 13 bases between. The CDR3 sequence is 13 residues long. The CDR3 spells CSARERGGYEQYF. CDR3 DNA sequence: TGCAGTGCTAGGGAAAGGGGTGGATACGAGCAGTACTTC.